What follows are 22 T cell receptor beta chains derived from one specimen sequenced in a study of cytomegalovirus exposure and HLA in healthy donors. TCRdb keeps only in-frame clones here, not all; method: immunoSEQ multiplex PCR. Of 300,000 to 400,000 clones listed, roughly 90% are singletons. Material: PBMCs. Receptor source: a man younger than 40 in good health and CMV-seronegative.

In DNA form, the CDR3 reads TGTGCCAGCAGCATACCGGGAGGCAGTCAGCCCCAGCATTTT. It encodes CASSIPGGSQPQHF. V is TRBV7-2 and J is TRBJ1-5; no definite D call. Between the trimmed V and J ends, which lost 5 bases and 6 bases, there was a span of 14 bases. This CDR3 spans 14 amino acids. Germline CDR1 reads SGHTA; CDR2 reads FQGNSA.

This clone was seen a handful of times. V is TRBV9 and J is TRBJ1-2; D is unresolved. With 0 bases removed from V and 6 bases from J, the gap between germline ends came to 9 bases. This CDR3 has 13 amino acids. CDR1 is SGDLS and CDR2 is YYNGEE in the germline V gene. The CDR3 region has the DNA TGTGCCAGCAGCGTAGCTGAGAGTAATGGCTACACCTTC. Its protein is CASSVAESNGYTF.

Comment on this clone: Within the sample, other DNA sequences also encode this same CDR3. The rearrangement uses TRBV15 and TRBJ2-1; 7 positions agree with TRBD2. CDR1 LNHNV and CDR2 YYDKDF come from the germline V gene (reference sequence). This CDR3 region has 15 residues. The trim removed 3 bases at V and 0 bases at J, leaving 2 bases unmatched. CDR3: CATSSGGSSYNEQFF. In DNA, the CDR3 is TGTGCCACCAGCAGCGGGGGGAGCTCCTACAATGAGCAGTTCTTC.

This chain uses TRBV7-2 with TRBJ1-1; D gene uncertain. V was pared by 3 bases and J by 0 bases, with 11 bases between. The CDR3 length is 15 residues. The germline V gene has CDR1 SGHTA and CDR2 FQGNSA. The DNA for the CDR3 is TGTGCCAGCAGCTTCAATGGCATAATGAACACTGAAGCTTTCTTT. It translates to CASSFNGIMNTEAFF.

J is TRBJ1-1 and V is TRBV7-9; 9 bases are a match to TRBD1. The V segment lost 1 base and the J segment 7 bases; nucleotides outside the gene matches: 4. Germline values: CDR1 SEHNR, CDR2 FQNEAQ (reference sequence). The CDR3 runs 14 residues. This CDR3 is CASSLGDRAGEAFF. CDR3 DNA: TGTGCCAGCAGCTTAGGGGACAGGGCTGGTGAAGCTTTCTTT. Supplemented by reference TRBV7-9 and TRBJ1-1, the full variable domain reads DTGVSQNPRHKITKRGQNVTFRCDPISEHNRLYWYRQTLGQGPEFLTYFQNEAQLEKSRLLSDRFSAERPKGSFSTLEIQRTEQGDSAMYLCASSLGDRAGEAFFGQGTRLTVV.

Notes on this clone: This may be a read error: a much more frequent sequence differs by one nucleotide. The CDR3 protein is CASSPAGEVYGYTF. As DNA, the CDR3 is TGCGCCAGCAGCCCTGCAGGGGAAGTCTATGGCTACACCTTC. V gene TRBV10-1 combines with J gene TRBJ1-2, with D perhaps matching TRBD1 (6 bases). The CDR3 covers 14 residues. Germline V gene data show CDR1 as WNHNN and CDR2 as SYGVQD (reference sequence). V dropped 6 bases and J dropped 4 bases, with 15 bases sitting between them.

This sequence joins TRBV9 and TRBJ1-6; D remains unclear. Trimming left V 0 bases short and J 6 bases short, with 7 bases between. The CDR3 contains 14 residues. CDR1 is SGDLS and CDR2 is YYNGEE in the germline V gene. This CDR3 is CASSVGGSNSPLHF. Here the CDR3 DNA reads TGTGCCAGCAGCGTAGGAGGGTCTAATTCACCCCTCCACTTT. Variable domain in full (rest from reference TRBV9 and TRBJ1-6): DSGVTQTPKHLITATGQRVTLRCSPRSGDLSVYWYQQSLDQGLQFLIQYYNGEERAKGNILERFSAQQFPDLHSELNLSSLELGDSALYFCASSVGGSNSPLHFGNGTRLTVT.

A few counts support this clone. The rearrangement links TRBV25-1 to TRBJ2-7; 8 bases are a match to TRBD2. This CDR3 is built from 15 residues. Germline V CDR1 and CDR2: MGHDK, SYGVNS. The trim removed 6 bases at V and 3 bases at J, leaving 10 bases unmatched. The CDR3 loop reads CASRDDRGGNYEQYF. CDR3 coding DNA: TGTGCCAGCAGGGACGACCGGGGGGGCAACTACGAGCAGTACTTC.

The rearrangement uses TRBV29-1 and TRBJ1-4; TRBD1 is a possible D gene (5 bases). Trimming took 0 bases from V and 4 from J, leaving 6 bases between them. Germline V lookup: CDR1 SQVTM, CDR2 ANQGSEA. This CDR3 is built from 13 residues. The CDR3 bases are TGCAGCGTTGAAGAAGGGGATAATGAAAAACTGTTTTTT. Amino acid sequence: CSVEEGDNEKLFF.

This clone was observed once. The rearrangement joins TRBV6-5 to TRBJ2-3, with D perhaps TRBD2 (7 bases). Germline CDR1 reads MNHEY; CDR2 reads SVGAGI. The CDR3 extends over 14 amino acids. Trimming shortened V by 4 bases and J by 10 bases, and 18 bases separated the two germline ends. The CDR3 DNA reads as TGTGCCAGCAGTTCCTCCCGGGGGGCCAGGGCGCAGTATTTT. Protein: CASSSSRGARAQYF.

The chain couples TRBV5-4 to TRBJ1-1; D is unresolved. Looked up from germline, CDR1 is SGHNT and CDR2 is YYREEE (reference sequence). V lost 3 bases and J lost 3, with 6 bases in between. The CDR3 loop spans 12 amino acids. CDR3 sequence: CASSYFDTEAFF. The DNA for the CDR3 is TGTGCCAGCAGCTACTTTGACACTGAAGCTTTCTTT.

The chain recombines TRBV6-5 with TRBJ1-3; D might be TRBD1 (6 bases). With 0 bases removed from V and 4 bases from J, the gap between germline ends came to 10 bases. Germline V gene sequence: CDR1 MNHEY, CDR2 SVGAGI. The CDR3 length is 15 residues. In nucleotides, the CDR3 is TGTGCCAGCAGTTACTCGGGGGGGCCCGGAAACACCATATATTTT. This gives the protein CASSYSGGPGNTIYF.

This clone was found a few times. The chain couples TRBV6-5 to TRBJ2-1; 7 bases are shared with TRBD2. V trimming: 2 bases; J trimming: 10 bases; junction bases outside the gene matches: 11. There are 15 residues in the CDR3. Germline lookup yields CDR1 MNHEY and CDR2 SVGAGI. This chain's CDR3 is CASSYAGLAEVEQFF. The CDR3 DNA is TGTGCCAGCAGTTACGCGGGGCTAGCGGAGGTAGAGCAGTTCTTC.

The V and J genes are TRBV29-1 and TRBJ2-7; 10 bases fit TRBD1. The germline CDR1 and CDR2 sequences are SQVTM and ANQGSEA. The CDR3 consists of 11 residues. J gave up 5 bases and V 6 bases, and 1 base lay outside the gene matches. Written as DNA, the CDR3 is TGCAGCGTGGGACAGGGGCACGAGCAGTACTTC. It yields the protein CSVGQGHEQYF.

The chain has TRBV5-1 and TRBJ2-3; TRBD2 matches at 16 bases. Germline V gene data show CDR1 as SGHRS and CDR2 as YFSETQ. The CDR3 loop spans 19 amino acids. V gave up 1 base and J gave up 2 bases; unmatched junction bases: 7. CDR3 loop: CASSLPGTSGGGLTDTQYF. The CDR3 DNA follows: TGCGCCAGCAGCTTGCCCGGGACTAGCGGGGGGGGTCTCACAGATACGCAGTATTTT. The full variable domain, its missing parts supplied by reference TRBV5-1 and TRBJ2-3, is KAGVTQTPRYLIKTRGQQVTLSCSPISGHRSVSWYQQTPGQGLQFLFEYFSETQRNKGNFPGRFSGRQFSNSRSEMNVSTLELGDSALYLCASSLPGTSGGGLTDTQYFGPGTRLTVL.

The rearrangement uses TRBV4-1 and TRBJ2-7; 10 bases match TRBD2. The germline V gene has CDR1 MGHRA and CDR2 YSYEKL. V dropped 4 bases and J dropped 2; count of bases not matched to a gene: 14. The CDR3 length is 18 residues. CDR3 bases: TGCGCCAGCAGCCCGGTAGCGGGGGGTCACCGGGGGGCCTACGAGCAGTACTTC. It specifies CASSPVAGGHRGAYEQYF.

This chain links TRBV27 with TRBJ1-2; 8 bases line up with TRBD1. The CDR3 contains 14 residues. The V gene's germline CDR1 is MNHEY and CDR2 SMNVEV (reference sequence). V was pared by 4 bases and J by 4 bases, with 5 bases of the junction left unmatched. The CDR3, as DNA: TGTGCCAGCAGTTCGAACGACAGGGGCTATGGCTACACCTTC. This translates into CASSSNDRGYGYTF.

The chain is built from TRBV10-1 and TRBJ1-2, with D possibly matching TRBD1 (5 bases). Germline assignment: CDR1 WNHNN and CDR2 SYGVQD (reference sequence). Trimming removed 7 bases at V and 0 bases at J, with 12 bases between. The CDR3 has 14 residues. The CDR3 DNA reads TGCGCCAGCACCCTCGGGGGGGCTAACTATGGCTACACCTTC. Translation: CASTLGGANYGYTF.

This chain uses TRBV6-1 with TRBJ1-1, with no clear D. CDR3 length equals 13 residues. V gave up 9 bases and J gave up 1 base, with 12 bases separating them. The V gene's germline CDR1 is MNHNS and CDR2 SASEGT. The CDR3 DNA follows: TGTGCCAGTCACTTCCGCAAGAACACTGAAGCTTTCTTT. It codes for CASHFRKNTEAFF.

The genes are TRBV2 and TRBJ2-6; perhaps TRBD1 as D (6 bases). Trimming removed 7 bases at V and 3 bases at J, with 13 bases between. This CDR3 spans 15 amino acids. Per the germline V gene, CDR1 is SNHLY and CDR2 is FYNNEI. CDR3 amino acids: CASIPDRSGANVLTF. The DNA for the CDR3 is TGTGCCAGCATTCCCGACAGGAGTGGGGCCAACGTCCTGACTTTC.

The chain links TRBV27 to TRBJ1-5; 7 nucleotides match TRBD1. The CDR3 runs to 16 residues. Losses at the gene ends were 2 bases for V and 6 bases for J; bases not matched to a gene: 10. Germline-derived CDR1 and CDR2 are MNHEY and SMNVEV (reference sequence). The CDR3 reads CASSLRGTGAGQPQHF. Here the CDR3 DNA reads TGTGCCAGCAGTTTACGGGGTACAGGGGCGGGTCAGCCCCAGCATTTT.

The rearrangement uses TRBV7-6 and TRBJ1-4, with TRBD1 identical over 10 bases. The germline CDR1 and CDR2 sequences are SGHVS and FNYEAQ. V lost 6 bases to trimming and J lost 2 bases; unmatched junction nucleotides: 6. This CDR3 contains 16 residues. The CDR3 is CASSKTGQGTNEKLFF. The CDR3, as DNA: TGTGCCAGCAGTAAAACGGGACAGGGGACTAATGAAAAACTGTTTTTT.